This is a list of T cell receptor beta chains from one sample in a study of early T cells in non-severe SARS-CoV-2 infection. TCRdb passed the 5' RACE reads through MiXCR, listing each CDR3 protein once. The sample gives roughly 54,000 distinct CDR3 sequences, around an eighth of which show up once; less than 6% is in the top ten. The specimen sequenced was whole blood. Source of these receptors: an adult who was a healthcare worker with PCR-confirmed SARS-CoV-2 infection or an uninfected control (not recorded which). Both conserved end residues are part of each CDR3. The D gene is left open where the match is weak. Some rows mark clone size as missing; the rest say once, few, many or name a class of expanded clone.

TRBD1,TRBJ1-5,few,15,TRBV7-2,TGTGCCAGCAGCGCCCAGGGGGTAAGCAATCAGCCCCAGCATTTT,CASSAQGVSNQPQHF
NA,TRBJ1-1,few,11,TRBV3-1,TGTGCCGGCAGCCATCGCACTGAAGCTTTCTTT,CAGSHRTEAFF
TRBD2,TRBJ2-1,NA,14,TRBV12-3/TRBV12-4,TGTGCCAGCACTAATAGCGGGGCCTACAATGAGCAGTTCTTC,CASTNSGAYNEQFF
NA,TRBJ2-5,many,14,TRBV12-3/TRBV12-4,TGTGCCAGCAGGAAGACAGCGGCCGAAGAGACCCAGTACTTC,CASRKTAAEETQYF
NA,TRBJ2-2,NA,14,TRBV6-1,TGTGCCAGCAGCGTCTCTATGGAGGGCGGGGAGCTTTTTTTT,CASSVSMEGGELFF
TRBD2,TRBJ2-7,few,15,TRBV28,TGTGCCAGCAGGTCTAGCGGGAGGGCTCCCTACGAGCAGTACTTC,CASRSSGRAPYEQYF
NA,TRBJ2-1,NA,14,TRBV28,TGTGCCAGCAGTTTATTAGGGTCCCTGAATGAGCAGTTCTTC,CASSLLGSLNEQFF
NA,TRBJ2-3,many,14,TRBV11-2,TGTGCCAGCAGCCCTCTCGGTAGCACAGATACGCAGTATTTT,CASSPLGSTDTQYF
NA,TRBJ2-7,few,15,TRBV28,TGTGCCAGCAGTCCCGCCGGGACATCTTCCTACGAGCAGTACTTC,CASSPAGTSSYEQYF
TRBD1,TRBJ1-2,few,14,TRBV27,TGTGCCAGCAGTTATCGGGACAGGGGATTTGGCTACACCTTC,CASSYRDRGFGYTF
TRBD1,TRBJ2-3,few,14,TRBV7-9,TGTGCCAGCAGCTTAGCGGGACAGCCTCATACGCAGTATTTT,CASSLAGQPHTQYF
TRBD2,TRBJ2-1,few,13,TRBV7-2,TGTGCCAGCAGCGGGAGGGCCTACAATGAGCAGTTCTTC,CASSGRAYNEQFF
NA,TRBJ2-7,many,12,TRBV3-1,TGTGCCAGCAGTAATAGGGCCTACGAGCAGTACTTC,CASSNRAYEQYF
TRBD1,TRBJ1-5,few,15,TRBV9,TGTGCCAGCAGCGTATCCGACAGGGGAAATCAGCCCCAGCATTTT,CASSVSDRGNQPQHF
NA,TRBJ1-6,NA,14,TRBV6-5,TGTGCCAGCAGTTACGACGGGATCCCTTCACCCCCCCACTTT,CASSYDGIPSPPHF
NA,TRBJ1-5,NA,13,TRBV20-1,TGCAGTGCTAGAGGTGACGGCAATCAGCCCCAGCATTTT,CSARGDGNQPQHF
NA,TRBJ2-5,NA,14,TRBV9,TGTGCCAGCAGCCGGGGCCGCCTTGAAGAGACCCAGTACTTC,CASSRGRLEETQYF
TRBD1,TRBJ1-6,NA,14,TRBV10-1,TGCGCCAGCAGCAGGGACAGGGATAATTCACCCCTCCACTTT,CASSRDRDNSPLHF
NA,TRBJ2-7,NA,14,TRBV19,TGTGCCAGTAACCGGGGGACTTTGAGCGACGAGCAGTACTTC,CASNRGTLSDEQYF
TRBD1,TRBJ2-2,few,14,TRBV28,TGTGCCAGCAGTCGACAGGGATACACCGGGGAGCTGTTTTTT,CASSRQGYTGELFF
NA,TRBJ2-3,many,17,TRBV5-1,TGCGCCAGCAGCTTGTTCACGGCCCAGGGTTCCACAGATACGCAGTATTTT,CASSLFTAQGSTDTQYF
NA,TRBJ2-7,NA,11,TRBV9,TGTGCCAGCAGCGTAGGGGAAGAGCAGTACTTC,CASSVGEEQYF
NA,TRBJ2-1,few,12,TRBV12-5,TGTGCTAGTGGTTCCCAAGCCAATGAGCAGTTCTTC,CASGSQANEQFF
NA,TRBJ1-6,NA,15,TRBV6-7,TGTGCCAGCATCTCCGGACGCTCCTATAATTCACCCCTCCACTTT,CASISGRSYNSPLHF
TRBD1,TRBJ1-4,few,16,TRBV11-2,TGTGCCAGCAGTACCGGGACAGGGGGCCGTGATGAAAAACTGTTTTTT,CASSTGTGGRDEKLFF
NA,TRBJ2-1,many,14,TRBV9,TGTGCCAGCAGCGTGGGCCTGGGGTACAATGAGCAGTTCTTC,CASSVGLGYNEQFF
TRBD1,TRBJ1-4,many,13,TRBV10-3,TGTGCCATAGGACAGGGTCTTAATGAAAAACTGTTTTTT,CAIGQGLNEKLFF
NA,TRBJ2-1,few,13,TRBV29-1,TGCAGCGTTGATGGAGTAATCTACAATGAGCAGTTCTTC,CSVDGVIYNEQFF
TRBD2,TRBJ2-7,NA,15,TRBV6-1,TGTGCCAGCAGCCCCCGGGGGGGAACGGGAAACGGGCAGTACTTC,CASSPRGGTGNGQYF
NA,TRBJ1-1,NA,11,TRBV29-1,TGCAGCGTTGTAGGGCCGGCGGAAGCTTTCTTT,CSVVGPAEAFF
NA,TRBJ1-1,few,13,TRBV7-2,TGTGCCAGCAGCTTAGTTGAGAACACTGAAGCTTTCTTT,CASSLVENTEAFF